This TCR beta chain originates from a study of shared clonotypes between healthy human individuals. The donors, all of them Caucasian adults, lived in Nashville, Tennessee. Each cell subset's genomic DNA was divided evenly among several immunoSEQ plates. Sequenced by immunoSEQ multiplex PCR; TCRdb stores in-frame clones only, minus some. The sample contains roughly 1 million clones, about 70% of which appear only once. The germline V and J ends were trimmed by 5 bases and 5 bases, with 15 bases remaining between them. In germline, CDR1 is SNHLY, CDR2 FYNNEI. The CDR3 totals 14 residues. This chain connects TRBV2 to TRBJ2-5; the D is unclear. The clonotype originates from a man between 18 and 35 years old in good health. The sample taken for sequencing was memory CD4+ T cells sorted from blood. The subset here: CD45RA-negative fraction. CDR3 bases: TGTGCCAGCAGTCTTTTGACACCCCGGGAGACCCAGTACTTC. Translating gives CASSLLTPRETQYF.